This paragraph covers one T cell receptor beta chain sequence. Its antigen is not yet known. The input lacks base qualities; no much larger clone sits a single base away. From cysteine to phenylalanine, the CDR3 is 12 amino acids long. CDR3 DNA is the only sequence kept; it has 36 bases, read in frame from the first base. A distance of 8 bases separates the germline ends of V and J, which lose 0 bases and 9 bases respectively. Per the germline V gene (reference sequence), LGHDT is the CDR1 and YNNKEL is the CDR2. This entry belongs to a study of T cell responses to AZD1222 COVID-19 vaccine (TCRdb year 2021). Looking at the study overall: A total of 233 trial participants underwent TCR sequencing, of whom nearly 210 received two doses of AZD1222 and about 25 received two doses of the MenACWY control vaccine. Trial participants were enrolled into age subgroups of 18-55, 56-69 and 70-plus years, which contained approximately 150, 30 and 60 TCR-sequenced participants, respectively. General study outcomes and caveats: After two AZD1222 doses, spike-specific TCR breadth and depth were significantly higher than at day 0 and than in MenACWY recipients. The 56-69-year group was small, and its depth increase did not reach significance, likely because of low power. Participants were mostly white British, with more females than males. The authors suggested clonal diversity may have been underestimated. Vaccine-associated CD4 TCRs spanned the whole spike protein, with dominant responses in regions 160-218 and 743-854. Because no day 14 peak-response samples were available, repertoires were characterized only after the peak T cell response. Reportedly, almost half of the unique spike-specific TCRs recognized epitopes lying outside the regions that are mutated in the B.1.351 and B.1.1.7 variants. Conclusions about previously exposed vaccinees were limited because only a handful of AZD1222 recipients were SARS-CoV-2 seropositive at baseline.

Read against the paper, the sample's time point label means: about 28 days (+/-7) after the second vaccine dose. Because spike-specific TCR depth and breadth did not differ between the two schedules, AZD1222 recipients who got a second dose at roughly 4 weeks were pooled with those who got a second dose at roughly 12 weeks. Vaccinee samples came from UK trials COV001 and COV002, including a single-blind randomized controlled phase 2/3 trial of AZD1222 (ChAdOx1 nCoV-19) in healthy adults. For TCRbeta chain sequencing, PBMC samples from trial participants were taken at day 0 and at day 28 after the second dose. The CDR3 regions of human TCRbeta chains were subjected to immunosequencing. For the original study's pipeline: Repertoire TCRs were checked for matches against a reference library of SARS-CoV-2-specific TCRs that had been generated using the MIRA antigen-specificity platform. Breadth was defined as the fraction of unique TCRs that were SARS-CoV-2-associated, and depth was defined as the fraction of total T cells that were SARS-CoV-2-associated. Using the MIRA data, every spike-specific TCR was mapped to the spike region that the TCR reacted to and assigned to either a CD4 or a CD8 class. Log10-transformed breadth and depth values were compared by one-way ANOVA with Sidak's multiple comparisons tests. Entries here come from immuneACCESS through TCRdb and include only in-frame sequences with V and J called. Some clones fail to appear in such tables; in the studies checked, an unresolved V gene covers under half of the shortfall, and the cause of the remainder is unknown. V and J calls and clone size are those listed in that table; D and trimming were worked out from the DNA. The sample includes about 180,000 clones, with 70% to 90% observed a single time. The top ten constitute under 14% of the sample.

The chain uses TRBV3-1 (or the pseudogene TRBV3-2) and TRBJ1-1, with a weak D call of TRBD1 (5 bases match). The sequence was collected from an adult who received the AZD1222 COVID-19 vaccine. The material was peripheral blood, obtained 28 days after the second AZD1222 dose. The DNA sequence is given as TGTGCCAGCAGCCAAGATGGGGCCCAAGCTTTCTTT. It specifies CASSQDGAQAFF.